This T cell receptor beta chain was sequenced in a study of T cells in Graves' hyperthyroidism and ophthalmopathy. As for the study in general: Pretreatment peripheral blood was obtained at initial diagnosis. General study findings and limits: By a 13 V-J model, ophthalmopathy was set apart from stable hyperthyroidism. Most clonotypes that expanded in the thyroid above 0.001 also showed up in blood.

This CDR3 region has 14 residues. CDR1 is SGHRS and CDR2 is YFSETQ in the germline V gene. Trimming removed 0 bases from V and 10 bases from J; junction bases left unmatched: 2. A word on this clonotype: The target antigen is unknown.

Template material for amplifying TCR beta CDR3 regions consisted of RNA transcripts. With the HTBI primer set, the TCR CDR3 went through a first round of RT-PCR. MiXCR, applied by TCRdb to the multiplex PCR reads, yields one record per CDR3 protein. This sample yields a few hundred thousand distinct CDR3 sequences, of which 15% to 20% are seen a single time; roughly 3% belongs to the top ten. Sequencing was done on a sample of blood. The chain combines TRBV5-1 with TRBJ1-6; 9 bases map to TRBD1. The clonotype originates from a woman in her forties with Graves' ophthalmopathy. The CDR3 DNA follows: TGCGCCAGCAGCTTGGGGGACAGGGCGTCACCCCTCCACTTT. It translates to CASSLGDRASPLHF. The variable domain in full, completed from reference TRBV5-1 and TRBJ1-6, reads KAGVTQTPRYLIKTRGQQVTLSCSPISGHRSVSWYQQTPGQGLQFLFEYFSETQRNKGNFPGRFSGRQFSNSRSEMNVSTLELGDSALYLCASSLGDRASPLHFGNGTRLTVT.